This TCR beta chain was obtained from a study of blood T cell repertoires in COVID-19. Generated by immunoSEQ multiplex PCR, the TCRdb table keeps only in-frame clones and is missing some. Counted here are fewer than 250,000 clones, around 80% occurring once; the ten biggest clones make up 2.5% to 3.5%. The ends were cut back, 4 bases at V and 0 bases at J, with 5 bases in the middle. There are 13 residues in the CDR3. The receptor comes from a man aged 45 to 65 with active or convalescent COVID-19. The sample was peripheral blood. This chain uses TRBV12-3 or TRBV12-4 with TRBJ2-3; D is possibly TRBD2 (5 bases). The CDR3, as DNA: TGTGCCAGCAGTTCGGGGAGCACAGATACGCAGTATTTT. This translates into CASSSGSTDTQYF.